These 16 T cell receptor beta chains came from one sample sequenced in a study of blood T cells in healthy people across ages. Then a second PCR, running roughly 7 to 11 cycles, was carried out with a sample-barcoded 5' primer and a J-beta primer mix. TCRdb passed the 5' RACE reads through MiXCR, listing each CDR3 protein once. The table includes approximately 680,000 distinct CDR3 sequences, 32% detected once. Material: blood. The receptors derive from a woman of 80 years or more in good health.

This clonotype has ten or more counts. The chain recombines TRBV5-6 with TRBJ2-5, with 9 bases lining up with TRBD1. Trimming at V came to 1 base and at J to 1 base, leaving 5 bases not matched to a gene. This CDR3 contains 16 residues. The germline V gene encodes CDR1 SGHDT and CDR2 YYEEEE. The chain's CDR3 is CASSLSGTGPQETQYF. In nucleotides, the CDR3 is TGTGCCAGCAGCTTGTCCGGGACAGGGCCCCAAGAGACCCAGTACTTC. The variable domain in full, with the rest retrieved from reference TRBV5-6 and TRBJ2-5, is DAGVTQSPTHLIKTRGQQVTLRCSPKSGHDTVSWYQQALGQGPQFIFQYYEEEERQRGNFPDRFSGHQFPNYSSELNVNALLLGDSALYLCASSLSGTGPQETQYFGPGTRLLVL.

This clonotype was observed many times. This rearrangement joins TRBV4-3 to TRBJ2-5; D might be TRBD2 (5 bases). The V gene's germline CDR1 is LGHNA and CDR2 YSLEER. This CDR3 spans 15 amino acids. V lost 1 base and J lost 2, with 11 bases in between. The CDR3: CASSQGLGGQETQYF. CDR3 nucleotides: TGCGCCAGCAGCCAAGGCCTTGGCGGGCAAGAGACCCAGTACTTC.

Only a few counts were recorded for this clonotype. This rearrangement joins TRBV4-3 to TRBJ1-4; 8 bases fit TRBD1. The CDR3 consists of 17 residues. Germline CDR1 is LGHNA and CDR2 is YSLEER. V dropped 2 bases and J dropped 0; count of bases not matched to a gene: 5. The CDR3 DNA reads TGCGCCAGCAGCCAAAGGACAGGGCTTGCAACTAATGAAAAACTGTTTTTT. It specifies CASSQRTGLATNEKLFF.

This clonotype was picked up many times. The V gene is TRBV20-1, the J gene TRBJ1-5; 7 bases align to TRBD1. The V segment lost 0 bases and the J segment 1 base; nucleotides outside the gene matches: 3. Germline CDR1 reads DFQATT; CDR2 reads SNEGSKA (reference sequence). This CDR3 has 15 residues. The CDR3 reads CSARETGLSNQPQHF. CDR3 sequence (DNA): TGCAGTGCTAGAGAGACAGGGTTAAGCAATCAGCCCCAGCATTTT.

V gene TRBV20-1 combines with J gene TRBJ2-7, with TRBD2 as a possible D gene (6 bases). The J call could be wrong; TRBJ2-5 is a better fit for the DNA end. CDR3 length equals 12 residues. Germline lookup yields CDR1 DFQATT and CDR2 SNEGSKA (reference sequence). CDR3 loop: CSASWEEETQYF. CDR3 DNA: TGCAGTGCTAGCTGGGAGGAAGAGACCCAGTACTTC.

This clonotype was counted at least ten times. This chain links TRBV4-1 with TRBJ2-7, with 7 nucleotides matching TRBD2. Germline assignment: CDR1 MGHRA and CDR2 YSYEKL. Trimming took 1 base from V and 1 from J; bases not matched to a gene: 10. The CDR3 has 17 residues. As DNA, the CDR3 is TGCGCCAGCAGCCAAGTCGGTAGGGTCGGGGGGTCCTACGAGCAGTACTTC. This encodes CASSQVGRVGGSYEQYF.

V is TRBV6-5 and J is TRBJ1-2; D possibly corresponds to TRBD1 (5 bases). The CDR3 sequence is 16 residues long. V was shortened by 5 bases and J by 5 bases, with 21 bases between the two germline ends. Germline CDR1 reads MNHEY; CDR2 reads SVGAGI. The CDR3: CASSRQGKSSRYGYTF. DNA of the CDR3: TGTGCCAGCAGTCGGCAGGGAAAGTCCTCTCGATATGGCTACACCTTC.

This clonotype was detected many times. The rearrangement links TRBV11-3 to TRBJ2-6; 8 bases line up with TRBD2. V was clipped by 5 bases and J by 3 bases; unmatched bases: 9. The germline CDR1 and CDR2 sequences are SGHNT and YENEEA. This CDR3 has 17 amino acids. CDR3 sequence (DNA): TGTGCCAGCAGCGCCCGAAGTAGCGGGGTTGGGGCCAACGTCCTGACTTTC. This sequence encodes CASSARSSGVGANVLTF.

The V and J genes are TRBV30 and TRBJ2-5, with 10 bases aligning to TRBD2. From germline, CDR1 is GTSNPN and CDR2 SVGIG (reference sequence). There are 16 residues in the CDR3. With V trimmed by 0 bases and J by 9 bases, 13 bases remained unmatched. The CDR3 DNA is TGTGCCTGGAGTGTACAACGAGCGGGGGGGGTAAGGGCCCAGTACTTC. Translated, it gives CAWSVQRAGGVRAQYF. Drawing the rest from reference TRBV30 and TRBJ2-5, the complete variable domain is SQTIHQWPATLVQPVGSPLSLECTVEGTSNPNLYWYRQAAGRGLQLLFYSVGIGQISSEVPQNLSASRPQDRQFILSSKKLLLSDSGFYLCAWSVQRAGGVRAQYFGPGTRLLVL.

This sequence joins TRBV4-3 and TRBJ2-4; 10 bases are a match to TRBD1. Trimming removed 3 bases from V and 9 bases from J; junction bases left unmatched: 5. Germline CDR1 is LGHNA and CDR2 is YSLEER. The CDR3 extends over 14 amino acids. In nucleotides, the CDR3 is TGCGCCAGCAGCCACGGACAGGGGGTCGGCATTCAGTACTTC. Protein sequence: CASSHGQGVGIQYF.

At least ten counts were recorded for this clonotype. In DNA form, the CDR3 reads TGTGCCAGCAGCTATGGGGGGACTTCCTACGAGCAGTACTTC. This sequence encodes CASSYGGTSYEQYF. The chain links TRBV7-2 to TRBJ2-7; the D gene is possibly TRBD2 (6 bases). The germline V gene encodes CDR1 SGHTA and CDR2 FQGNSA. The V gene lost 4 bases and the J gene lost 1 base, with 11 bases spanning the gap. The CDR3 loop spans 14 amino acids.

Many counts were recorded for this clonotype. V usage is TRBV5-1 and J usage is TRBJ2-3; D could derive from TRBD1 or TRBD2 (5 bases each). With 4 bases removed from V and 4 bases from J, the gap between germline ends came to 16 bases. The CDR3 covers 15 residues. Germline lookup yields CDR1 SGHRS and CDR2 YFSETQ. The CDR3 DNA reads as TGCGCCAGCAGCCCCCAGGGAGACAGCTCAGATACGCAGTATTTT. Translation gives CASSPQGDSSDTQYF.

This clonotype came up many times. The CDR3 here is CASSLPGQTNSYEQYF. The CDR3, as DNA: TGTGCCAGCAGCTTACCGGGACAGACCAATTCCTACGAGCAGTACTTC. The genes are TRBV7-9 and TRBJ2-7; 7 bases match TRBD1. CDR1 SEHNR and CDR2 FQNEAQ come from the germline V gene (reference sequence). This CDR3 is 16 amino acids long. V trimming: 2 bases; J trimming: 1 base; junction bases outside the gene matches: 8.

This clonotype was found many times. The rearrangement uses TRBV5-6 and TRBJ2-5; D possibly uses TRBD1 or TRBD2 (6 bases each). The CDR3 length is 16 residues. The germline gives CDR1 SGHDT, CDR2 YYEEEE. The germline V and J ends were trimmed by 0 bases and 11 bases, with 23 bases remaining between them. Here the CDR3 reads CASSLVMGAPSGEQYF. CDR3 nucleotides: TGTGCCAGCAGCTTGGTTATGGGGGCGCCTTCGGGGGAGCAGTACTTC.

This clonotype came up many times. This chain connects TRBV12-3 or TRBV12-4 to TRBJ1-5; the D gene is possibly TRBD1 (5 bases). This CDR3 spans 13 amino acids. V dropped 1 base and J dropped 7 bases, with 8 bases sitting between them. The CDR3 sequence: CASSLGRVQPQHF. The CDR3 DNA reads as TGTGCCAGCAGTTTAGGCAGGGTGCAGCCCCAGCATTTT.

V is TRBV20-1 and J is TRBJ2-1, with 7 bases identical to TRBD2. The CDR3 contains 14 residues. The junction had 5 bases not matched to a gene; V was cut back by 3 bases and J by 3 bases. Germline-derived CDR1 and CDR2 are DFQATT and SNEGSKA (reference sequence). In DNA form, the CDR3 reads TGCAGTGCTAGGGGGCGGGGGAGCTACAATGAGCAGTTCTTC. Translated: CSARGRGSYNEQFF.